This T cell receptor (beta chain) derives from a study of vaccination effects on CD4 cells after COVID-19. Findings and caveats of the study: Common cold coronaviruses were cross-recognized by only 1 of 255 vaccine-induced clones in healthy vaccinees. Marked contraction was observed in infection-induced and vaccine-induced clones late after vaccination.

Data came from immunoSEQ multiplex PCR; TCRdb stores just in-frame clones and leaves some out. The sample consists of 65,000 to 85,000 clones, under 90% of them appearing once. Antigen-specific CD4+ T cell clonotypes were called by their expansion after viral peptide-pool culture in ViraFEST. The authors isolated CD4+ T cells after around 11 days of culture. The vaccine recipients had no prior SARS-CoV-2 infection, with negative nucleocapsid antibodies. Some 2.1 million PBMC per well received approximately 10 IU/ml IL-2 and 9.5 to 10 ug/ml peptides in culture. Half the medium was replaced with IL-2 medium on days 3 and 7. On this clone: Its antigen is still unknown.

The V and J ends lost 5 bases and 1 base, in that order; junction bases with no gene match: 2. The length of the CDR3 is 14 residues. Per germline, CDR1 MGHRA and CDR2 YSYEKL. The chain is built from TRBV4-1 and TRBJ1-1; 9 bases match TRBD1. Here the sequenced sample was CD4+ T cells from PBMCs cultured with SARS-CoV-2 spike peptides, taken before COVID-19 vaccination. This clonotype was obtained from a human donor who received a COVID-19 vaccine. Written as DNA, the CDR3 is TGCGCCAGCAGCGGGACAGGGACGAACACTGAAGCTTTCTTT. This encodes CASSGTGTNTEAFF.